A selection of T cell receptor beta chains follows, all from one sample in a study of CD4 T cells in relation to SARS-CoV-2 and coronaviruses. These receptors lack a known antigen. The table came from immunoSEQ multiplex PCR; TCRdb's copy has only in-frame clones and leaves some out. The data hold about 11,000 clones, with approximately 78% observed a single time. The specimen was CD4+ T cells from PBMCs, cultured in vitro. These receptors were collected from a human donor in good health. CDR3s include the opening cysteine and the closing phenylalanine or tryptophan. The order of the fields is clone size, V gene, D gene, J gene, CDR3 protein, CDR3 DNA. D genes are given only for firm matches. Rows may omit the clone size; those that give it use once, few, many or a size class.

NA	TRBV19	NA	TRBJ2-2	CASSIPGTTGELFF	TGTGCCAGTAGTATCCCAGGGACCACCGGGGAGCTGTTTTTT
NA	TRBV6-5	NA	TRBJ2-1	CASRSAGSGEQFF	TGTGCCAGCAGATCAGCCGGGTCGGGTGAGCAGTTCTTC
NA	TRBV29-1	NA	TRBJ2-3	CSVLTVGETDTQYF	TGCAGCGTTCTCACTGTGGGCGAAACAGATACGCAGTATTTT
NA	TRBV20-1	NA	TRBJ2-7	CSALDNYEQYF	TGCAGTGCTTTGGACAACTACGAGCAGTACTTC
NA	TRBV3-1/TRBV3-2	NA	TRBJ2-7	CASSQDPQRAPPYEQYF	TGTGCCAGCAGCCAAGATCCCCAGAGGGCACCACCCTACGAGCAGTACTTC
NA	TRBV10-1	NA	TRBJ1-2	CASSATGINYGYTF	TGCGCCAGCAGTGCAACGGGAATTAACTATGGCTACACCTTC
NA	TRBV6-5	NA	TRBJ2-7	CASKTRAASSYEQYF	TGTGCCAGCAAGACACGAGCGGCCAGCTCCTACGAGCAGTACTTC
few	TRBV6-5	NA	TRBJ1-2	CASTYGQGLYGYTF	TGTGCCAGCACTTACGGGCAGGGCCTCTATGGCTACACCTTC
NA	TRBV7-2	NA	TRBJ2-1	CASSSMGRADLPEQFF	TGTGCCAGCAGCTCCATGGGACGAGCAGATTTACCGGAGCAGTTCTTC
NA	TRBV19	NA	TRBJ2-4	CASSAAAYVDIQYF	TGTGCCAGTAGCGCGGCAGCGTATGTGGACATTCAGTACTTC
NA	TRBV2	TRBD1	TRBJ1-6	CASSLGTGANNSPLHF	TGTGCCAGCAGCTTGGGGACAGGAGCCAATAATTCACCCCTCCACTTT
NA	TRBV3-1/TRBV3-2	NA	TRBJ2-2	CASSQVGSGELFF	TGTGCCAGCAGCCAAGTGGGTAGCGGGGAGCTGTTTTTT
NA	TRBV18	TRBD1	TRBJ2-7	CASSPGQGARDEQYF	TGTGCCAGCTCACCAGGTCAGGGGGCGCGCGACGAGCAGTACTTC
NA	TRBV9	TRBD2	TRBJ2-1	CASSVAASGQYNEQFF	TGTGCCAGCAGCGTAGCGGCTAGCGGGCAGTACAATGAGCAGTTCTTC
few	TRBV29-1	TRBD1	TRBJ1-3	CSVVTGGFSGNTIYF	TGCAGCGTCGTGACAGGGGGCTTCTCTGGAAACACCATATATTTT
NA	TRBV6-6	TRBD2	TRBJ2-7	CASSYSTSGRRYEQYF	TGTGCCAGCAGTTACTCCACTAGCGGGAGGAGGTACGAGCAGTACTTC
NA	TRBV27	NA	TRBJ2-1	CASSLLGEGVYNEQFF	TGTGCCAGCAGTTTACTAGGAGAAGGGGTTTACAATGAGCAGTTCTTC
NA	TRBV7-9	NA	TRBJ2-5	CASSLNEETQYF	TGTGCCAGCAGCTTAAATGAGGAGACCCAGTACTTC
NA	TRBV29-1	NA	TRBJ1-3	CSGSPGGNTIYF	TGCAGCGGCAGCCCAGGGGGAAACACCATATATTTT
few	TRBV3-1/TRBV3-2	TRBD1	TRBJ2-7	CASSQDLGQGTYEQYF	TGTGCCAGCAGCCAAGATCTGGGACAGGGGACTTACGAGCAGTACTTC
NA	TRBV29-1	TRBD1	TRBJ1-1	CSVEWQGARGAFF	TGCAGCGTTGAGTGGCAGGGGGCGCGAGGAGCTTTCTTT
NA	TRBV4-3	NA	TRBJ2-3	CASSQLRQVTDTQYF	TGCGCCAGCAGCCAATTGCGCCAGGTCACAGATACGCAGTATTTT
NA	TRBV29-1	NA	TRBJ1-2	CSVATQGTYGYTF	TGCAGCGTTGCGACACAGGGTACCTATGGCTACACCTTC
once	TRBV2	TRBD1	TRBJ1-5	CASLQGLSGQPQHF	TGTGCCAGCTTACAGGGGCTGTCAGGGCAGCCCCAGCATTTT
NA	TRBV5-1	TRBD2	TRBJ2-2	CASSPLTGGNTGELFF	TGCGCCAGCAGCCCGTTAACGGGGGGGAACACCGGGGAGCTGTTTTTT
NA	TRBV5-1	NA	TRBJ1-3	CASSLEGFGNTIYF	TGCGCCAGCAGCTTGGAAGGGTTCGGAAACACCATATATTTT
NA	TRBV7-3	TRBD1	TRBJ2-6	CASSSTGRSGANVLTF	TGTGCCAGCAGCTCGACAGGGCGATCTGGGGCCAACGTCCTGACTTTC
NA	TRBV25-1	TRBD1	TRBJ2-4	CASSPSGGFSIQYF	TGTGCCAGCAGTCCTTCAGGGGGCTTTAGCATTCAGTACTTC
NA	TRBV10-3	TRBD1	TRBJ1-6	CAISGTGRSQALHF	TGTGCCATCAGTGGGACAGGGAGAAGTCAGGCCCTCCACTTT